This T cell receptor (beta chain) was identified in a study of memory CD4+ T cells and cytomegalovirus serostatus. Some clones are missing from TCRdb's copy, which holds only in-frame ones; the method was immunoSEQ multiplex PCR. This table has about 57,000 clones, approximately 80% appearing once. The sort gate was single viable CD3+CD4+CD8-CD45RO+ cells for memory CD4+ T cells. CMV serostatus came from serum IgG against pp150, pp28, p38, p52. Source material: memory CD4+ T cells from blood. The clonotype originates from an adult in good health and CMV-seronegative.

The CDR3 loop reads CASSFSGGAFF. CDR3 nucleotides: TGTGCCAGCAGTTTCAGTGGCGGCGCTTTCTTT. V gene TRBV6-6 combines with J gene TRBJ1-1; no definite D call. This CDR3 region has 11 residues. Germline loops: CDR1 MNHNY, CDR2 SVGAGI (reference sequence). Trimming left V 4 bases short and J 11 bases short, with 11 bases between.